This TCR beta chain was captured by sequencing in a study of T-cell reconstitution after alpha-beta-depleted transplantation in children. Whole-study results and caveats: In patients about two months after transplant, alpha-beta T cells reportedly arose from several hundred expanded graft clones. Newly produced T cells mostly provided counts and TCRbeta diversity after one year, as hyperexpanded clones declined.

This clonotype was seen a handful of times. Its antigen is not identified. The library targeted TCRbeta and was prepared with unique molecular identifiers. TCRdb re-analysed the PCR reads in MiXCR, keeping a single row per CDR3 protein. The table lists tens of thousands of distinct CDR3 sequences, 12% to 15% of them singletons. There are 9 residues in the CDR3. The V gene's germline CDR1 is SGHKS and CDR2 YYEKEE (reference sequence). The germline V and J ends were trimmed by 6 bases and 7 bases, with 4 bases remaining between them. This material consisted of PBMCs, mostly from graft donor cells, taken 180 days after TCRalphabeta/CD19-depleted stem cell transplant. V is TRBV5-5 and J is TRBJ1-2; the D is unclear. The TCR was taken from a male patient aged 2 to 9 who had a stem cell transplant for acute lymphoblastic leukemia, so the T cells may come from the graft donor. This CDR3 reads CASIPGYTF. The DNA for the CDR3 is TGTGCCAGCATCCCTGGCTACACCTTC.